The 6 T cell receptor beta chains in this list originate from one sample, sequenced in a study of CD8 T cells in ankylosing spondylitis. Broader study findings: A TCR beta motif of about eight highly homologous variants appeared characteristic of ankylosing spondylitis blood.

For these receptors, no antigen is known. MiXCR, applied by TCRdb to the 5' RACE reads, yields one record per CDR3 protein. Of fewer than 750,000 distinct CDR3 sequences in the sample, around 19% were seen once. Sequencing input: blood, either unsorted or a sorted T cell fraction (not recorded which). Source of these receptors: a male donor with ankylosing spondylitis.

CDR3 sequence (DNA): TGTGCCAGCACCGGGACAGGGTCGGGGACCGGGGAGCTGTTTTTT. Its protein is CASTGTGSGTGELFF. The V and J genes are TRBV6-1 and TRBJ2-2; 9 nucleotides line up with TRBD1. Germline V CDR1 and CDR2: MNHNS, SASEGT. V shed 7 bases and J 5 bases; nucleotides not matched to a gene: 8. This CDR3 has 15 residues.

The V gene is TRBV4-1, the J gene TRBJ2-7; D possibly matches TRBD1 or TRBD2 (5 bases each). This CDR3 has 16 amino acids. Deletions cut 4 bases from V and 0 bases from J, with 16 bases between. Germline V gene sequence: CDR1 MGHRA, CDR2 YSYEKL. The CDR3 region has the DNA TGCGCCAGCAGCCGTCCTGGGACGGTGGGCTCCTACGAGCAGTACTTC. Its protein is CASSRPGTVGSYEQYF.

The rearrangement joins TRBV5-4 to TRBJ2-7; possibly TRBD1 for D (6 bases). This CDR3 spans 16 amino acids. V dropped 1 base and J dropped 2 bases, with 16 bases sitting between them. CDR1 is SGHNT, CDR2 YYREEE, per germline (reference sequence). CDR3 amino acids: CASSLSWPGTPYEQYF. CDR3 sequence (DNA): TGTGCCAGCAGCTTGAGTTGGCCCGGGACACCCTACGAGCAGTACTTC.

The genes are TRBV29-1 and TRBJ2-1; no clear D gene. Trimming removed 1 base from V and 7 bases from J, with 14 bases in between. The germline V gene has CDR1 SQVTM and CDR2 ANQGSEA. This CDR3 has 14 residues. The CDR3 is CSVEGWVDWNEQFF. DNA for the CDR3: TGCAGCGTTGAAGGCTGGGTCGATTGGAATGAGCAGTTCTTC.

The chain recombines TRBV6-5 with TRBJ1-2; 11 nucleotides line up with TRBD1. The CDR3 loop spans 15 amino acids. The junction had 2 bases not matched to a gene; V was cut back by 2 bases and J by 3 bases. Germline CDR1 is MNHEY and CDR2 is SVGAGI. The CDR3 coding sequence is TGTGCCAGCAGTTACGGGACAGGGGGACACTATGGCTACACCTTC. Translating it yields CASSYGTGGHYGYTF.

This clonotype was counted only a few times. CDR3 coding DNA: TGTGCCAGCAGTCGGACGGTGGATCAGCCCCAGCATTTT. Translated, it gives CASSRTVDQPQHF. V is TRBV6-6 and J is TRBJ1-5; no firm D call. The germline V gene encodes CDR1 MNHNY and CDR2 SVGAGI (reference sequence). Trimming left V 5 bases short and J 5 bases short, with 10 bases between. This CDR3 is 13 amino acids long.